This T cell receptor beta chain was sequenced during a study of blood T cells in healthy people across ages. Study observations and caveats: Estimates of diversity drawn from one million T cells were considered underestimates.

Germline trimming cut 0 bases from V and 1 base from J; bases unmatched to any gene: 11. The germline V gene encodes CDR1 MNHEY and CDR2 SVGAGI. The CDR3 totals 19 residues. For the second PCR, which ran for 7 to 11 cycles, a sample-barcoded 5' primer and a J-beta primer mix were used. TCRdb reprocessed the 5' RACE reads via MiXCR and lists one record per CDR3 protein. The sample includes around 940,000 distinct CDR3 sequences, roughly 50% of them seen just once. Comment on this clonotype: Its antigen remains unknown.

The chain links TRBV6-5 to TRBJ2-5; 10 positions agree with TRBD1. Sequencing used blood. The receptor comes from a woman in her sixties in good health. CDR3 sequence reads: CASSYSTPRQGAPQETQYF. CDR3 nucleotide sequence: TGTGCCAGCAGTTACTCGACCCCCAGACAGGGGGCCCCCCAAGAGACCCAGTACTTC.